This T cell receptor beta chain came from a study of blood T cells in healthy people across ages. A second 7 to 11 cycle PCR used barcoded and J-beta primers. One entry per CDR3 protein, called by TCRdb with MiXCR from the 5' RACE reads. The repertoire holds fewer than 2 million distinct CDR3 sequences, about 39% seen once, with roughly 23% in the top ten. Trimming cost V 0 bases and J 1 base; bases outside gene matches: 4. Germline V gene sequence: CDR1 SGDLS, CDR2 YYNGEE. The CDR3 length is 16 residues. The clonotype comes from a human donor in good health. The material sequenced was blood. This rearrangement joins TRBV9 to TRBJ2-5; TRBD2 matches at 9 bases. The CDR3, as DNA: TGTGCCAGCAGCGTAGCTGGAGCGGGGGGCCAAGAGACCCAGTACTTC. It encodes CASSVAGAGGQETQYF. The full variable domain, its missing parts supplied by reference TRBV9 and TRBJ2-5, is DSGVTQTPKHLITATGQRVTLRCSPRSGDLSVYWYQQSLDQGLQFLIQYYNGEERAKGNILERFSAQQFPDLHSELNLSSLELGDSALYFCASSVAGAGGQETQYFGPGTRLLVL.